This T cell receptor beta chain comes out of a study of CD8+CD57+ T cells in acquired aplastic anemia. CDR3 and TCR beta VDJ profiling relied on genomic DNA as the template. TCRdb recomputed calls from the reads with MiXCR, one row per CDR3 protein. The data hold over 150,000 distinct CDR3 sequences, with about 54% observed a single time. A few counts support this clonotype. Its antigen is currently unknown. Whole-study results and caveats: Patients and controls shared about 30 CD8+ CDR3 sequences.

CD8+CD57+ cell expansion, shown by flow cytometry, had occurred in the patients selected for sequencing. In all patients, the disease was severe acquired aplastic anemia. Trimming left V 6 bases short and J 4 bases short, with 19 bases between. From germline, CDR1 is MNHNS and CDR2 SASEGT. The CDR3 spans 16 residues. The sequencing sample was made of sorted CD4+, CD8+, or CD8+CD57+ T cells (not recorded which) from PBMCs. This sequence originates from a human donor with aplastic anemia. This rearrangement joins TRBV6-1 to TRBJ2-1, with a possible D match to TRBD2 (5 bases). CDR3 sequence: CASRPQVARGYNEQFF. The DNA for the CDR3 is TGTGCCAGCAGGCCCCAAGTGGCAAGAGGGTACAATGAGCAGTTCTTC.